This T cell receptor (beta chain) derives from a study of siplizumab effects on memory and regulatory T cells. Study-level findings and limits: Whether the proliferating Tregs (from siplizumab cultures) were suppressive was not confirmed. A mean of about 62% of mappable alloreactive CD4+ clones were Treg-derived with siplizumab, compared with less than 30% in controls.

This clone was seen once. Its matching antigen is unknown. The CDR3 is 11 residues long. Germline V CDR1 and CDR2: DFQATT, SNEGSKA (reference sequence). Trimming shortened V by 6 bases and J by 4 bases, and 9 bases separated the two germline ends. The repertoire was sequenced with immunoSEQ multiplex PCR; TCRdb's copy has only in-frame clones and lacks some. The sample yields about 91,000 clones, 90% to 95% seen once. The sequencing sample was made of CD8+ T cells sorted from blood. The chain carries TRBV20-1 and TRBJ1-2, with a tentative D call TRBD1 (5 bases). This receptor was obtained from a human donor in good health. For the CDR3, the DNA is TGCAGTGCGGGGGGATTCTATGGCTACACCTTC. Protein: CSAGGFYGYTF.